These T cell receptor beta chains were read from a single sample in a study of human T cells and chemical hapten exposure. Via MiXCR, TCRdb re-called the RACE reads, giving one row per CDR3 protein. The top ten clones hold over 15% of a sample with approximately 50,000 distinct CDR3 sequences, 9.9% of them seen once. The sequences come from whole blood, collected in connection with sensitization to the hapten diphenylcyclopropenone (DPC). Receptors originate from a woman aged 40 to 50 with alopecia areata. Some clones in this sample may be carry-over from other donors' samples. The CDR3 runs from the conserved cysteine through the conserved F or W. The D gene is left open where the match is weak. Expanded clones are given a class, and other clones once, few, many or no size at all.

J gene	V gene	D gene	CDR3 length	clone size	CDR3 protein	CDR3 DNA
TRBJ1-6	TRBV20-1	NA	15	many	CSARESKPSASPLHF	TGCAGTGCTAGAGAATCCAAGCCATCAGCTTCACCCCTCCACTTT
TRBJ2-7	TRBV29-1	NA	11	many	CSVGQTYEQYF	TGCAGCGTTGGGCAGACCTACGAGCAGTACTTC
TRBJ2-3	TRBV11-2	NA	17	many	CASSISGLGLLTDTQYF	TGTGCCAGCAGCATTAGTGGGTTAGGCCTCCTCACAGATACGCAGTATTTT
TRBJ2-5	TRBV10-3	TRBD2	15	few	CAISEVASGGETQYF	TGTGCCATCAGTGAGGTGGCTAGCGGGGGGGAGACCCAGTACTTC
TRBJ2-4	TRBV9	TRBD2	17	NA	CASSSPSGGATKNIQYF	TGTGCCAGCAGCTCCCCTAGCGGGGGGGCTACCAAAAACATTCAGTACTTC
TRBJ1-2	TRBV12-3/TRBV12-4	NA	13	NA	CASSFRGDYGYTF	TGTGCCAGCAGTTTCCGGGGGGACTATGGCTACACCTTC
TRBJ2-7	TRBV29-1	NA	13	few	CSVERGNSYEQYF	TGCAGCGTTGAGAGGGGGAACTCCTACGAGCAGTACTTC
TRBJ2-1	TRBV19	NA	14	NA	CASSIPGSHNEQFF	TGTGCCAGTAGTATTCCCGGGTCCCACAATGAGCAGTTCTTC
TRBJ2-7	TRBV9	NA	13	few	CASSVDGSYEQYF	TGTGCCAGCAGCGTAGATGGGTCCTACGAGCAGTACTTC
TRBJ1-6	TRBV20-1	TRBD1	16	NA	CSATLDGGQGYSPLHF	TGCAGTGCAACCCTTGATGGGGGACAGGGGTATTCACCCCTCCACTTT
TRBJ2-7	TRBV7-9	NA	14	NA	CASSHRDDAYEQYF	TGTGCCAGCAGCCACCGGGACGATGCCTACGAGCAGTACTTC
TRBJ2-7	TRBV12-3/TRBV12-4	NA	12	few	CASMGSSYEQYF	TGTGCCAGCATGGGGAGCTCCTACGAGCAGTACTTC
TRBJ2-3	TRBV12-3/TRBV12-4	NA	15	few	CASSPGTLSTDTQYF	TGTGCCAGCAGTCCCGGGACACTTTCCACAGATACGCAGTATTTT
TRBJ1-1	TRBV20-1	TRBD1	15	many	CSARDEDRGITEAFF	TGCAGTGCTAGAGACGAGGACAGGGGTATCACTGAAGCTTTCTTT
TRBJ1-6	TRBV19	NA	17	NA	CASSLTAPGRYNSPLHF	TGTGCCAGTAGTTTGACAGCACCTGGCCGTTATAATTCACCCCTCCACTTT
TRBJ2-5	TRBV11-1	NA	13	few	CASSLSWKETQYF	TGTGCCAGCAGCTTGAGTTGGAAAGAGACCCAGTACTTC
TRBJ1-2	TRBV29-1	NA	11	many	CSVEGLYGYTF	TGCAGCGTTGAAGGACTCTATGGCTACACCTTC
TRBJ2-1	TRBV6-6	TRBD2	16	many	CASTFGSGGARDEQFF	TGTGCCAGCACGTTCGGCAGCGGGGGGGCGAGGGATGAGCAGTTCTTC
TRBJ2-3	TRBV5-1	TRBD2	16	many	CASSSGLASGADTQYF	TGCGCCAGCAGCTCGGGACTAGCGTCAGGGGCAGATACGCAGTATTTT
TRBJ1-5	TRBV6-6	NA	13	many	CASSYSLNQPQHF	TGTGCCAGCAGTTACTCCCTCAATCAGCCCCAGCATTTT
TRBJ1-2	TRBV2	NA	12	many	CASSTTGYGYTF	TGTGCCAGCAGTACCACTGGCTATGGCTACACCTTC
TRBJ1-5	TRBV20-1	NA	11	NA	CSASLDQPQHF	TGCAGTGCTAGTTTGGATCAGCCCCAGCATTTT
TRBJ1-1	TRBV18	NA	15	many	CASSPGTDSNTEAFF	TGTGCCAGCTCACCAGGGACCGACTCGAACACTGAAGCTTTCTTT
TRBJ2-5	TRBV3-1	NA	11	NA	CASSQAVTQYF	TGTGCCAGCAGCCAAGCCGTAACCCAGTACTTC
TRBJ2-7	TRBV6-4	NA	16	NA	CAGPIDSILFTYEQYF	TGTGCCGGCCCAATCGACAGCATCCTATTTACCTACGAGCAGTACTTC
TRBJ2-6	TRBV29-1	NA	19	few	CSVEDPGTHISSGANVLTF	TGCAGCGTTGAAGATCCTGGGACGCATATAAGCTCTGGGGCCAACGTCCTGACTTTC
TRBJ1-1	TRBV12-3/TRBV12-4	NA	16	few	CASTTPEGGQGTEAFF	TGTGCCAGCACCACTCCCGAGGGGGGGCAGGGCACTGAAGCTTTCTTT
TRBJ1-3	TRBV27	TRBD1	14	few	CASSRGGPGNTIYF	TGTGCCAGCAGCCGAGGGGGCCCTGGAAACACCATATATTTT
TRBJ2-7	TRBV2	NA	13	NA	CASRGRRFYEQYF	TGTGCCAGCAGAGGGAGGCGATTCTATGAGCAGTACTTC
TRBJ1-2	TRBV29-1	NA	12	many	CSVESLLYGYTF	TGCAGCGTTGAGAGCCTCCTCTATGGCTACACCTTC
TRBJ2-7	TRBV5-1	NA	15	few	CASSLAGTASREQYF	TGCGCCAGCAGCTTGGCGGGGACGGCATCCCGAGAGCAGTACTTC
TRBJ2-5	TRBV9	NA	15	NA	CASSVVTGRQETQYF	TGTGCCAGCAGCGTAGTTACGGGTCGCCAAGAGACCCAGTACTTC
TRBJ1-5	TRBV27	NA	12	many	CASRRGAQPQHF	TGTGCCAGCAGGCGGGGGGCCCAGCCCCAGCATTTT
TRBJ1-6	TRBV7-9	NA	12	many	CASSLTDATLHF	TGTGCCAGCAGCTTAACAGACGCCACCCTCCACTTT
TRBJ1-4	TRBV20-1	NA	15	many	CSARDPGVVSEKLFF	TGCAGTGCTAGAGATCCTGGGGTAGTCAGTGAAAAACTGTTTTTT
TRBJ1-5	TRBV5-6	NA	12	few	CASSLRTGPQHF	TGTGCCAGCAGCCTGAGGACGGGGCCCCAGCATTTT
TRBJ2-3	TRBV12-3/TRBV12-4	NA	11	few	CASTNVDTQYF	TGTGCCAGCACCAATGTCGATACGCAGTATTTT
TRBJ2-7	TRBV5-6	NA	12	few	CASSLTSLEQYF	TGTGCCAGCAGCCTGACCTCTCTCGAGCAGTACTTC
TRBJ2-7	TRBV7-3	TRBD1	17	many	CASSLGTGGSTSYEQYF	TGTGCCAGCAGCTTAGGGACAGGGGGATCTACATCCTACGAGCAGTACTTC
TRBJ2-4	TRBV4-1	NA	15	NA	CASSRTIEAKNIQYF	TGCGCCAGCAGCCGAACTATCGAAGCCAAAAACATTCAGTACTTC
TRBJ1-5	TRBV29-1	TRBD1	13	many	CSVKQGYNQPQHF	TGCAGCGTTAAACAGGGGTACAATCAGCCCCAGCATTTT
TRBJ2-1	TRBV29-1	TRBD1	17	few	CSAQTVRGQRGYNEQFF	TGCAGCGCCCAGACAGTGAGGGGGCAAAGGGGCTACAATGAGCAGTTCTTC
TRBJ1-3	TRBV18	NA	15	many	CASSPQPASGNTIYF	TGTGCCAGCTCACCTCAGCCGGCCTCTGGAAACACCATATATTTT
TRBJ1-6	TRBV13	NA	15	many	CASKSLSSYNSPLHF	TGTGCCAGCAAGAGTTTAAGCTCCTATAATTCACCCCTCCACTTT
TRBJ2-1	TRBV18	TRBD2	14	many	CASSPVASGGEQFF	TGTGCCAGCTCACCCGTGGCTAGCGGGGGTGAGCAGTTCTTC
TRBJ2-2	TRBV24-1	NA	14	NA	CATRDSGDTGELFF	TGTGCCACCAGGGATTCAGGGGACACCGGGGAGCTGTTTTTT
TRBJ2-1	TRBV10-3	NA	11	once	CVIRDLDEQFF	TGTGTCATCAGGGACCTCGATGAGCAGTTCTTC
TRBJ1-2	TRBV20-1	NA	13	few	CSARAFGSSSYTF	TGCAGTGCTAGGGCGTTTGGGAGTAGTAGCTACACCTTC
TRBJ1-1	TRBV28	NA	14	few	CASRPAQGYTEAFF	TGTGCCAGCCGACCCGCCCAGGGGTACACTGAAGCTTTCTTT